This is a list of T cell receptor beta chains from one sample in a study of blood T cell repertoires in COVID-19. Generated by immunoSEQ multiplex PCR, the TCRdb table keeps only in-frame clones and is missing some. The sample includes approximately 120,000 clones, roughly 80% of them seen just once. The sample consisted of PBMCs or T cells enriched from blood (not recorded which). These receptors came from a man aged 25 to 45 who had recovered from COVID-19. Both conserved end residues are part of each CDR3. Each record gives: D gene, clone size, J gene, V gene, CDR3 DNA, CDR3 protein. D genes are given only for firm matches. The size entry is marked missing in some rows and otherwise reads once, few, many or a size class.

>.|.|TRBJ2-7|TRBV12-5
TGTGCTAGTGGCCCAGAGGGAGGTTACGAGCAGTACTTC
CASGPEGGYEQYF
>.|.|TRBJ1-2|TRBV9
TGTGCCAGCAGTGCTCAGGCCTATGGCTACACCTTC
CASSAQAYGYTF
>.|.|TRBJ2-3|TRBV5-1
TGCGCCAGCAGCTTGGAGGGGGGGCCATCAGATACGCAGTATTTT
CASSLEGGPSDTQYF
>.|.|TRBJ1-5|TRBV27
TGTGCCAGCAGGACAGCCTTCAATCAGCCCCAGCATTTT
CASRTAFNQPQHF
>.|.|TRBJ1-1|TRBV14
TGTGCCAGCAGCCATTCCTCTTCAGGGGTAACTGAAGCTTTCTTT
CASSHSSSGVTEAFF
>TRBD1|.|TRBJ1-1|TRBV2
TGTGCCAGCAAATTGGACGGGCCCAGGGGGACTGAAGCTTTCTTT
CASKLDGPRGTEAFF
>.|.|TRBJ1-6|TRBV10-3
TGTGCCTCGCAGGGGAGCGGTAATTCACCCCTCCACTTT
CASQGSGNSPLHF
>.|.|TRBJ2-2|TRBV9
TGTGCCAGCAGCGTAGGAGGGCTAAACACCGGGGAGCTGTTTTTT
CASSVGGLNTGELFF
>.|.|TRBJ2-1|TRBV5-1
TGCGCCAGCAGCCTACAGACGACCTACAATGAGCAGTTCTTC
CASSLQTTYNEQFF
>TRBD2|.|TRBJ2-7|TRBV7-9
TGTGCCAGCAGCTTCCCAGGACTAGCGGCGTTCTTC
CASSFPGLAAFF
>TRBD1|once|TRBJ1-4|TRBV5-4
TGTGCCAGCAGCCCGGGACAGGGGGCCGGAACTAATGAAAAACTGTTTTTT
CASSPGQGAGTNEKLFF
>.|.|TRBJ2-1|TRBV3-1/TRBV3-2
TGTGCCAGCAGCCAGCATTCGCCCCACGAGCGCTCCTACAATGAGCAGTTCTTC
CASSQHSPHERSYNEQFF
>.|once|TRBJ1-5|TRBV2
TGTGCCAGCAGTCCCTCAGGGCAACAGCCCCAGCATTTT
CASSPSGQQPQHF
>.|.|TRBJ1-1|TRBV5-1
TGCGCCAGCAGCGCTAGGACAGACAACACTGAAGCTTTCTTT
CASSARTDNTEAFF
>.|.|TRBJ2-1|TRBV9
TGTGCCAGCAGCCTAAATACTCTAAACAATGAGCAGTTCTTC
CASSLNTLNNEQFF
>.|.|TRBJ2-6|TRBV5-1
TGCGCCAGCAGCAACCAAGGACAGACTGGGGCCAACGTCCTGACTTTC
CASSNQGQTGANVLTF
>TRBD1|few|TRBJ1-2|TRBV5-1
TGCGCCAGCAGCGAGACAGGGGACTATGGCTACACCTTC
CASSETGDYGYTF
>TRBD1|.|TRBJ1-1|TRBV6-5
TGTGCCAGCAAACCGGGACAGGGAAACACTGAAGCTTTCTTT
CASKPGQGNTEAFF
>.|.|TRBJ2-7|TRBV30
TGTGCCTGGGGGGTATTCGGCGAGCAGTACTTC
CAWGVFGEQYF
>TRBD1|.|TRBJ1-6|TRBV5-4
TGTGCCAGCAGCTTGGGGGGACAGGGTTTTGATTCACCCCTCCACTTT
CASSLGGQGFDSPLHF
>.|.|TRBJ1-2|TRBV25-1
TGTGCCAGCAGCGTTCAGGGCCAGGGCTACACCTTC
CASSVQGQGYTF
>TRBD2|.|TRBJ2-1|TRBV10-1
TGCGCCAGCAGTGAAGTTAGCGGGGGGGATTACAATGAGCAGTTCTTC
CASSEVSGGDYNEQFF
>.|.|TRBJ2-1|TRBV7-3
TGTGCCAGCAGCTTATCTTTAGTCAATGAGCAGTTCTTC
CASSLSLVNEQFF
>.|.|TRBJ1-6|TRBV4-2
TGTGCCAGCAGCCGAAACGGGGATTCGAATTCACCCCTCCACTTT
CASSRNGDSNSPLHF
>TRBD2|.|TRBJ2-1|TRBV4-1
TGCGCCAGCAGCCAAGATCGCAGGGAGGGTTACAATGAGCAGTTCTTC
CASSQDRREGYNEQFF
>.|.|TRBJ1-4|TRBV7-9
TGTGCCAGCAGCTTCCCCTCAACGGGGGAAAAACTGTTTTTT
CASSFPSTGEKLFF
>.|.|TRBJ1-2|TRBV4-2
TGTGCCAGCAGCCAAGAATATTTACAGGGCTACTATGGCTACACCTTC
CASSQEYLQGYYGYTF
>TRBD1|.|TRBJ1-1|TRBV11-2
TGTGCCAGCAGCTTAGCCTTGACAGGGGACACTGAAGCTTTCTTT
CASSLALTGDTEAFF
>.|.|TRBJ1-1|TRBV11-2
TGTGCCAGCAGCTTCGGGGGGAACACTGAAGCTTTCTTT
CASSFGGNTEAFF
>.|.|TRBJ2-1|TRBV14
TGTGCCAGCAGCCAAATTGCGGGTAGCTCCTACAATGAGCAGTTCTTC
CASSQIAGSSYNEQFF
>TRBD2|.|TRBJ2-3|TRBV5-3
TGTGTCAGAAGCTTCGAATGGGGACTAGTCCCGGATACGCAGTATTTT
CVRSFEWGLVPDTQYF
>.|few|TRBJ2-7|TRBV5-1
TGCGCCAGCAGCCCCGGGGACATTAGCTCCTACGAGCAGTACTTC
CASSPGDISSYEQYF
>TRBD1|.|TRBJ2-3|TRBV6-5
TGTGCCAGCAGTTGGACAGGAGATACGCAGTATTTT
CASSWTGDTQYF
>TRBD2|.|TRBJ2-1|TRBV6-5
TGTGCCAGCACTCCTGGACTAGCGGGCTTCAATGAGCAGTTCTTC
CASTPGLAGFNEQFF
>.|.|TRBJ2-2|TRBV5-1
TGCGCCAGCAGCTCCGACTTACGCCGTACCGGGGAGCTGTTTTTT
CASSSDLRRTGELFF
>.|.|TRBJ2-7|TRBV20-1
TGCAGTGCTAGTGCCGGTACTAGTGTTTCCTACGAGCAGTACTTC
CSASAGTSVSYEQYF
>TRBD1|.|TRBJ2-7|TRBV5-1
TGCGCCAGCAGCTCCACCCCGGGACAGGGCGAGCAGTACTTC
CASSSTPGQGEQYF
>TRBD2|.|TRBJ2-1|TRBV5-1
TGCGCCAGCACCGTGCAGGGACTAGCGGAATACAATGAGCAGTTCTTC
CASTVQGLAEYNEQFF
>TRBD1|.|TRBJ1-6|TRBV3-1/TRBV3-2
TGTGCCAGCAGCACCACCCGGACAGGGCCAGGGTCCCCCCTCCACTTT
CASSTTRTGPGSPLHF
>TRBD2|.|TRBJ2-2|TRBV18
TGTGCCAGCTCACCAACAAGAACTAGCGGGAGTACCGGGGAGCTGTTTTTT
CASSPTRTSGSTGELFF
>.|.|TRBJ1-3|TRBV7-2
TGTGCCAGCAGCTTAGCTATCAGCTCTGGAAACACCATATATTTT
CASSLAISSGNTIYF
>.|few|TRBJ1-1|TRBV5-1
TGCGCCAGCAGGACGGACTACATGAACACTGAAGCTTTCTTT
CASRTDYMNTEAFF
>.|.|TRBJ2-3|TRBV2
TGTGCCAGCAGTGAGGGAGGCTCGGTAGATACGCAGTATTTT
CASSEGGSVDTQYF
>.|.|TRBJ1-5|TRBV21-1
TGTGCCAGCACTGAGACACTGACTCAGCCCCAGCATTTT
CASTETLTQPQHF
>.|.|TRBJ2-3|TRBV10-1
TGCGCCAGCAGTGATACGGGCACAGATACGCAGTATTTT
CASSDTGTDTQYF
>TRBD2|.|TRBJ2-7|TRBV24-1
TGTGCCACCAGTGATCTCCCGGGGGGTCTGGAGCAGTACTTC
CATSDLPGGLEQYF
>TRBD2|.|TRBJ2-1|TRBV19
TGTGCCAGTAAGCTCGGGACTAGCGGGAGTAATGAGCAGTTCTTC
CASKLGTSGSNEQFF
>TRBD2|once|TRBJ2-7|TRBV5-5
TGTGCCAGCAGCTCGGGACTAGCGGGATTTCACGAGCAGTACTTC
CASSSGLAGFHEQYF
>.|.|TRBJ2-7|TRBV12-5
TGTGCTAGTGACGGGTCGGGCGAGCAGTACTTC
CASDGSGEQYF
>TRBD1|.|TRBJ1-5|TRBV3-1/TRBV3-2
TGTGCCAGCAGCTACGGACAGGGGAATCAGCCCCAGCATTTT
CASSYGQGNQPQHF
>TRBD1|.|TRBJ2-1|TRBV13
TGTGCCAGCAGCTTCGGGACAGGGGTCAATGAGCAGTTCTTC
CASSFGTGVNEQFF
>TRBD2|.|TRBJ2-1|TRBV7-2
TGTGCCAGCAGCTTAGGTATTAGCGGGGCAAATGAGCAGTTCTTC
CASSLGISGANEQFF
>.|.|TRBJ2-4|TRBV9
TGTGCCAGCAGCGTAGATGGACTAGCCAAAAACATTCAGTACTTC
CASSVDGLAKNIQYF
>TRBD2|few|TRBJ2-3|TRBV23-1
TGCGCCAGCAGTCATAGACTAGCGGGAGGATCGAGTAGCACAGATACGCAGTATTTT
CASSHRLAGGSSSTDTQYF
>TRBD2|.|TRBJ2-1|TRBV10-3
TGTGCCATCACCGAGCGGGAGGGCTACAATGAGCAGTTCTTC
CAITEREGYNEQFF
>TRBD1|.|TRBJ1-6|TRBV12-5
TGTGCTAGTGGTTTGGGGACAGGGATTATCTCCTATAATTCACCCCTCCACTTT
CASGLGTGIISYNSPLHF
>.|once|TRBJ1-2|TRBV12-3/TRBV12-4
TGTGCCAGCAGTTACGAGGACTATGGCTACACCTTC
CASSYEDYGYTF